This T cell receptor (beta chain) was found in a study of CD4 T cells in relation to SARS-CoV-2 and coronaviruses. Whole-study context: After roughly 11 days of antigen culture, PBMC TCR beta CDR3s were sequenced.

V shed 7 bases and J shed 5 bases, with 13 bases lying between them. CDR3 length: 13 amino acids. Germline V gene lookup returns CDR1 MNHEY and CDR2 SVGEGT. TCRdb's table, derived via immunoSEQ multiplex PCR, lists solely in-frame clones and lacks some. Here the sample spans about 22,000 clones, just over 65% being singletons. Before the COVID-19 pandemic, during about 2011-2019, CD4+ T cells were taken from unexposed donors. CD4+ T cells were isolated from the cells after around 11 days of culture. Notes on this clone: The antigen is unknown.

The chain combines TRBV6-2 or TRBV6-3 with TRBJ2-3; D gene uncertain. The sequencing sample was made of CD4+ T cells from PBMCs, cultured in vitro. The receptor's source is a human donor in good health. CDR3 region: CASTPLGGDTQYF. CDR3 DNA sequence: TGTGCCAGCACCCCCCTAGGCGGAGATACGCAGTATTTT.